This paragraph reports one T cell receptor beta chain. Its antigen is not known. Germline lookup yields CDR1 MNHNY and CDR2 SVGAGI (reference sequence). V gave up 2 bases and J gave up 1 base, with 5 bases separating them. The length of the CDR3 is 13 residues. The sample is drawn from a study of Ad26.COV2.S vaccination and SARS-CoV-2 variants. Study at large: The vaccine Ad26.COV2.S was put into the muscle once, or twice with 56 days between.

As for treatment: over 15 received Ad26.COV2.S at low or high dose, single or two shots; roughly five received placebo; per-sample allocation not given. Sampling occurred on day 63 after the first vaccine or placebo injection. The data were produced by immunoSEQ multiplex PCR, yet TCRdb's version contains in-frame clones alone and is incomplete. Of about 480,000 clones listed, 87% are singletons. Notes on the study in general: It was reported that spike-specific CD8+ and CD4+ T cell responses were substantially broad after vaccination. The TCR breadth and depth analyses may have produced an underestimate of total T cell responses.

This sample comprised peripheral blood, obtained in a trial of Ad26.COV2.S vaccine versus placebo. This chain uses TRBV6-6 with TRBJ1-1; D is unclear. This sequence originates from a person aged 18-60 years who received the Ad26.COV2.S COVID-19 vaccine or a placebo. The CDR3: CASSYAGNTEAFF. CDR3 nucleotide sequence: TGTGCCAGCAGTTACGCGGGGAACACTGAAGCTTTCTTT.